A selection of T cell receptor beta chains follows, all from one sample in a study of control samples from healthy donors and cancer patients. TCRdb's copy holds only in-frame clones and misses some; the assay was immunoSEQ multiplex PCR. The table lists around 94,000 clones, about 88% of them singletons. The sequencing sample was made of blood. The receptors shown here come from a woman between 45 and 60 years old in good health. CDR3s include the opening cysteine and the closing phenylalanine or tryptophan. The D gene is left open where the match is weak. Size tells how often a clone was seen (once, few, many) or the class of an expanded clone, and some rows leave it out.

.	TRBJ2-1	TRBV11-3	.	CASSPGSQPFNEQFF	TGTGCCAGCAGCCCAGGGTCACAGCCATTCAATGAGCAGTTCTTC
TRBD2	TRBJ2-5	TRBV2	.	CASSAQRGRQETQYF	TGTGCCAGCAGTGCCCAGCGGGGGAGGCAAGAGACCCAGTACTTC
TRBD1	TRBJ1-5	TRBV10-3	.	CAISESLGSLLGTGDNQPQHF	TGTGCCATCAGTGAGTCTTTAGGATCTCTGCTGGGGACAGGAGACAATCAGCCCCAGCATTTT
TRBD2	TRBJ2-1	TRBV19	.	CASSPRGSGRAGGAYNEQFF	TGTGCCAGTAGTCCCCGAGGGAGCGGGAGGGCCGGGGGGGCCTACAATGAGCAGTTCTTC
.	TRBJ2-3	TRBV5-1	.	CASSLVRADTQYF	TGCGCCAGCAGCTTGGTAAGGGCAGATACGCAGTATTTT
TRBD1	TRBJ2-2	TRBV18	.	CASSSRRQGDTGELFF	TGTGCCAGCTCATCCAGGAGACAGGGGGACACCGGGGAGCTGTTTTTT
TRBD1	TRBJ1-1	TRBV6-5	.	CASSYPGGGYTEAFF	TGTGCCAGCAGTTACCCAGGGGGTGGGTACACTGAAGCTTTCTTT
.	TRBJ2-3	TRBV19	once	CASSIVGLSKVSTDTQYF	TGTGCCAGTAGTATAGTGGGGCTGAGTAAAGTTAGCACAGATACGCAGTATTTT
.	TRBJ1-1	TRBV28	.	CASSELNTEAFF	TGTGCCAGCTCCGAGTTGAACACTGAAGCTTTCTTT
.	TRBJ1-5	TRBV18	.	CASTPGGSQPQHF	TGTGCCAGCACGCCGGGGGGGAGCCAGCCCCAGCATTTT
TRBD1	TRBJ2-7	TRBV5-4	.	CASSPHPPTGGGPYEQYF	TGTGCCAGCAGTCCACACCCCCCCACAGGGGGAGGCCCCTACGAGCAGTACTTC
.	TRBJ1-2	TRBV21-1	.	CASSKALFGTEYGYTF	TGTGCCAGCAGCAAAGCGCTTTTCGGGACAGAGTATGGCTACACCTTC
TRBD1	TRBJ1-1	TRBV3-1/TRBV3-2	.	CASSLQGAMNTEAFF	TGTGCCAGCAGCCTTCAGGGGGCGATGAACACTGAAGCTTTCTTT
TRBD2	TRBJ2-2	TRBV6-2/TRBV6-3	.	CASSYSLPTSGSGELFF	TGTGCCAGCAGTTACTCTCTCCCGACTAGCGGATCGGGGGAGCTGTTTTTT
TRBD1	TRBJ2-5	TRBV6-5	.	CASSHRDRGQETQYF	TGTGCCAGCAGTCACCGGGACAGGGGGCAAGAGACCCAGTACTTC
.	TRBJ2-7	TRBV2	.	CASSVYATYEQYF	TGTGCCAGCAGTGTGTACGCGACCTACGAGCAGTACTTC
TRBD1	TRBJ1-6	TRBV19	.	CASSILRGQANSPLHF	TGTGCCAGTAGTATATTGAGGGGACAGGCTAATTCACCCCTCCACTTT
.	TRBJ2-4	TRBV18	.	CASSPDFLAKNIQYF	TGTGCCAGCTCACCAGACTTCTTAGCCAAAAACATTCAGTACTTC
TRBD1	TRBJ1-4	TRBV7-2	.	CASSQDRGGEKLFF	TGTGCCAGCAGCCAGGACAGGGGTGGGGAAAAACTGTTTTTT
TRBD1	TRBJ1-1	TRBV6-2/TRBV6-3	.	CASSPTGQGNTEAFF	TGTGCCAGCAGCCCTACGGGACAGGGGAACACTGAAGCTTTCTTT
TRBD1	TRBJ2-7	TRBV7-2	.	CASSQQLDRAYEQYF	TGTGCCAGCAGCCAACAATTGGACAGGGCCTACGAGCAGTACTTC
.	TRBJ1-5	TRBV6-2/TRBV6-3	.	CASSYSYGNQPQHF	TGTGCCAGCAGTTACTCTTACGGCAATCAGCCCCAGCATTTT
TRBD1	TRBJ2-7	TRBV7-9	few	CASSAGQVTYEQYF	TGTGCCAGCAGCGCGGGACAGGTGACCTACGAGCAGTACTTC
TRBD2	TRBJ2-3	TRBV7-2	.	CASSSGTSGVADTQYF	TGTGCCAGCAGCTCAGGGACTAGCGGGGTGGCGGATACGCAGTATTTT
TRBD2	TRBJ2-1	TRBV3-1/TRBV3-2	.	CASSLGLAGVTEQFF	TGTGCCAGCAGCCTCGGACTAGCGGGAGTTACTGAGCAGTTCTTC
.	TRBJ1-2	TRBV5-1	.	CASSLGPGASGYTF	TGCGCCAGCAGCTTGGGGCCGGGGGCGAGTGGCTACACCTTC
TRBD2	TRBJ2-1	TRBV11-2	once	CASTPLSGRASYEQFF	TGTGCCAGCACCCCACTCAGCGGGAGGGCTAGCTATGAGCAGTTCTTC
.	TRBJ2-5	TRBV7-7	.	CASSPVQETQYF	TGTGCTAGCTCTCCCGTCCAGGAGACCCAGTACTTC
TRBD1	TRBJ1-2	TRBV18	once	CASSPPVRGGYGYTF	TGTGCCAGCTCACCACCGGTCAGGGGGGGATATGGCTACACCTTC
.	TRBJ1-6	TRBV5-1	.	CASSPGLGQGNSPLHF	TGCGCCAGCAGCCCCGGGTTAGGGCAGGGCAATTCACCCCTCCACTTT
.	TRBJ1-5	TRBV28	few	CASSLSGDYSNQPQHF	TGTGCCAGCAGTTTAAGTGGGGATTATAGCAATCAGCCCCAGCATTTT
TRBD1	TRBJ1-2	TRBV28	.	CASSTFPDRTEYGYTF	TGTGCCAGCAGTACCTTCCCGGACAGGACGGAATATGGCTACACCTTC